The 8 T cell receptor beta chains below were found in one sample sequenced in a study of CD8+CD57+ T cells in acquired aplastic anemia. Investigators profiled TCR beta VDJ and CDR3 from genomic DNA template. TCRdb independently ran MiXCR on the reads; one entry per CDR3 protein. Here the sample spans roughly 290,000 distinct CDR3 sequences, 50% to 65% being singletons. Patients chosen for sequencing had shown CD8+CD57+ cell expansion by flow cytometry. Sequencing was done on a sample of sorted CD4+, CD8+, or CD8+CD57+ T cells (not recorded which) from PBMCs. Source of these receptors: a human donor with aplastic anemia.

Ten or more counts support this clonotype. The chain joins TRBV4-1 to TRBJ2-7, with 9 bases identical to TRBD1. CDR1 and CDR2 (germline): MGHRA, YSYEKL. CDR3 length: 15 amino acids. V shed 1 base, J shed 3 bases, and the junction held 4 bases outside the gene matches. The CDR3 DNA follows: TGCGCCAGCAGCCAAGGGGGGACAGGGAACTACGAGCAGTACTTC. Its translation is CASSQGGTGNYEQYF.

This clonotype was observed a few times. The gene calls are TRBV19 and TRBJ1-5, with TRBD1 identical over 8 bases. The CDR3 loop spans 15 amino acids. The trim removed 6 bases at V and 0 bases at J, leaving 4 bases unmatched. The germline CDR1 and CDR2 sequences are LNHDA and SQIVND (reference sequence). The CDR3 bases are TGTGCCAGTAGGGGGACAGGTTATAGCAATCAGCCCCAGCATTTT. It encodes CASRGTGYSNQPQHF.

The chain uses TRBV4-2 and TRBJ2-3, with D maybe TRBD1 (5 bases). CDR1 is LGHNA and CDR2 is YNFKEQ in the germline V gene. The V gene lost 1 base and the J gene lost 6 bases, with 11 bases spanning the gap. The CDR3 runs 14 residues. The CDR3 nucleotides read TGTGCCAGCAGCCAAGGGGGCGACGTGGATACGCAGTATTTT. Protein product: CASSQGGDVDTQYF.

The sample holds many counts of this clonotype. The chain joins TRBV9 to TRBJ1-1; D unclear. This CDR3 has 16 residues. Germline values: CDR1 SGDLS, CDR2 YYNGEE. Deletions cut 0 bases from V and 4 bases from J, with 16 bases between. CDR3 in amino acids: CASSVVPRMGSTEAFF. The CDR3 DNA is TGTGCCAGCAGCGTAGTTCCCCGAATGGGGTCCACTGAAGCTTTCTTT.

The V call is TRBV20-1, the J call TRBJ1-4; 9 nucleotides match TRBD1. Germline CDR1 reads DFQATT; CDR2 reads SNEGSKA (reference sequence). CDR3 length equals 14 residues. The CDR3 DNA is TGCAGCTTGGGGATACAGGGGGCAAGGGAAAAACTGTTTTTT. This sequence encodes CSLGIQGAREKLFF.

The gene calls are TRBV24-1 and TRBJ1-1; the D is unclear. CDR1 is KGHDR and CDR2 is SFDVKD in the germline V gene. V gave up 12 bases and J gave up 6 bases, with 13 bases separating them. CDR3 size: 11 residues. The CDR3 DNA reads TGTGCCCCCGATTCGGAAGCTGAAGCTTTCTTT. As protein: CAPDSEAEAFF.

This rearrangement joins TRBV29-1 to TRBJ1-2, with a weak D call TRBD1 (5 bases). The V end lost 3 bases, the J end lost 4 bases, and 9 bases lay between the germline ends. The CDR3 consists of 12 residues. Germline lookup yields CDR1 SQVTM and CDR2 ANQGSEA. The CDR3 reads CSVDQGFYGYTF. CDR3 sequence (DNA): TGCAGCGTTGACCAGGGTTTCTATGGCTACACCTTC.

This clonotype was seen at least ten times. The chain links TRBV4-2 to TRBJ1-2; D ambiguous. Trimming shortened V by 4 bases and J by 9 bases, and 12 bases separated the two germline ends. Germline CDR1 reads LGHNA; CDR2 reads YNFKEQ. This CDR3 contains 12 residues. The CDR3 DNA follows: TGTGCCAGCAGCCCGCTGGAGGGAAGCTACACCTTC. Amino acid sequence: CASSPLEGSYTF.